This TCR beta chain stems from a study of CD8+ T cells in alopecia areata (dated by TCRdb to between 2017 and 2018). A note on the overall study: The treated patients, all with moderate-to-severe alopecia areata, were enrolled in an open-label pilot trial of oral tofacitinib given at 5 to 10 mg twice daily. immunoSEQ multiplex PCR using 35 Vbeta forward primers and 13 Jbeta reverse primers was used to amplify TCRbeta CDR3 regions. RNA was extracted with the PAXgene miRNA kit for fixed scalp, the miRNeasy kit for PBMCs, and the RNeasy kit for mouse skin. The study used high-throughput TCRbeta sequencing to examine T cell clonal expansion in alopecia areata, in both the C3H/HeJ mouse model and human patients. In humans, TCRbeta sequencing was performed on scalp tissue and on sorted CD4+ and CD8+ peripheral blood T cells from healthy controls and from patients with patchy or totalis/universalis alopecia areata. Patients on tofacitinib were biopsied at baseline and after 4 and 24 weeks of treatment, and several of the patients also had a later scalp biopsy. Clonality in the scalp was compared among normal scalp (n=4), patchy alopecia areata scalp (n=8), and alopecia totalis/universalis scalp (n=8). Tofacitinib was administered for 6 to 18 months, and 6 months of follow-up off drug were then conducted to assess delayed response and recurrence. Summary of the overall study and its limitations: Shared TCR sequences between patients were less evident than in mice, which may be partly attributable to HLA diversity in the patient population. Scalp TCR repertoire analysis is complicated because resident alphabeta T cells in normal human skin are also sequenced, whereas mouse skin is dominated by gammadelta T cells. Compared with normal scalp, lesional scalp, particularly in alopecia totalis/universalis, had higher clonality and more expanded CD8+ clones, which suggests antigenic drive.

This clone appeared once. This receptor's antigen is unknown. Qualities for individual bases were not recorded, and no much larger clone is one base off. The library came from the immunoSEQ multiplex PCR assay. For TCR sequencing, RNA was extracted from every sample and reverse transcribed into cDNA to serve as template. SuperScript III was used for first-strand cDNA synthesis, primed with a 2:1 mix of oligo-dT and random hexamers. A synthetic immune receptor repertoire was used to measure amplification bias, and any remaining bias was corrected computationally. Per the source publication's procedure: Raw reads were preprocessed to remove errors, and CDR3 was defined according to IMGT conventions as the region from the conserved cysteine to phenylalanine. Clonality was calculated as 1 minus Shannon entropy normalized by log2 of the number of productive unique TCRs. CD4 or CD8 identity of scalp clones was inferred by cross-referencing scalp TCRbeta sequences with sorted blood CD4 and CD8 repertoires. Imported from immuneACCESS, the table was reduced by TCRdb to in-frame sequences with V and J called. These copies leave out some clones; in studies compared against another copy, an unresolved V gene accounts for under half, and the cause of the remainder is not known. That table gives V, J and clone size, and the DNA gave D and trimming. This sample lists more than 150,000 clones; around 50% were detected once. The top ten clones comprise roughly a fifth of the sample.

The label giving this sample's time point can be read as: baseline before oral tofacitinib. Peripheral blood and lesional scalp punch biopsies were obtained from patients with alopecia areata. PBMCs were isolated by density centrifugation and stained for CD3, CD4 and CD8, and CD4+ and CD8+ T cells were sorted on a FACSAria. CDR1 and CDR2 are drawn from the germline V gene (reference sequence): GTSNPN, SVGIG. The CDR3, from cysteine to phenylalanine, totals 12 residues. CDR3 DNA is the only sequence kept; it has 36 bases, read in frame from the first base. After removal of 2 bases from V and 11 bases from J, the junction retains 6 bases not matched to a gene.

The rearranged segments are TRBV30 and TRBJ2-1; TRBD1 agrees with 7 junctional bases. The source of this sequence is a human donor with alopecia areata. Source: CD8+ T cells sorted from blood, taken at week 0. The nucleotide sequence reads TGTGCCTGGAGTACCGGACAGGTTAAGCAGTTCTTC. Its coded protein is CAWSTGQVKQFF. Outside the CDR3, residues come from the reference TRBV30 and TRBJ2-1 proteins, so the full variable domain is: SQTIHQWPATLVQPVGSPLSLECTVEGTSNPNLYWYRQAAGRGLQLLFYSVGIGQISSEVPQNLSASRPQDRQFILSSKKLLLSDSGFYLCAWSTGQVKQFFGPGTRLTVL.